This T cell receptor beta chain was profiled in a study of somatic mutations in cytotoxic T cells in rheumatoid arthritis. Here immunoSEQ multiplex PCR was the method, and the copy in TCRdb shows in-frame clones only, minus some. The table shows around 23,000 clones, with under 75% occurring only once. V was trimmed by 0 bases and J by 6 bases, leaving 8 bases between them. The germline CDR1 and CDR2 sequences are SGHRS and YFSETQ. This CDR3 is 13 amino acids long. This sequence was found in a woman between 18 and 29 years old in good health. Specimen: CD8+ T cells sorted from blood. V and J are TRBV5-1 and TRBJ2-3, with D unresolved. CDR3 in amino acids: CASSLGFRDTQYF. CDR3 DNA sequence: TGCGCCAGCAGCTTGGGCTTCAGGGATACGCAGTATTTT.